This is a list of T cell receptor beta chains from one sample in a study of T cells expressing NK-cell markers. TCRdb reprocessed the 5' RACE reads and reports one entry per CDR3 protein, with no DNA. Its table records about 150,000 distinct CDR3 sequences. The material sequenced was blood T cells: a sorted CD56 or NKG2C T cell subset, CD4+ or CD8+ T cells, or bulk PBMC T cells (not recorded which). The receptors derive from a woman aged 45-65 years in good health. CDR3s include the opening cysteine and the closing phenylalanine or tryptophan.

CDR3 length	V gene	J gene	CDR3 protein
16	TRBV2	TRBJ2-3	CASSGVAGGPPDTQYF
15	TRBV4-2	TRBJ1-2	CASSQGAIPNYGYTF
16	TRBV29-1	TRBJ2-3	CSVEGLQGWETDTQYF
15	TRBV29-1	TRBJ1-2	CSVEDGRDDGAGYTF
15	TRBV7-9	TRBJ2-5	CASSWLAGKGKTQYF
14	TRBV7-8	TRBJ1-2	CASKPEGAFYGYTF
13	TRBV20-1	TRBJ2-5	CSALTWDQETQYF
18	TRBV15	TRBJ2-1	CATNPGLADLRSYNEQFF
11	TRBV2	TRBJ2-7	CASGTTVEQYF
14	TRBV5-6	TRBJ1-5	CASSHGTVNQPQHF
15	TRBV24-1	TRBJ2-1	CATSDWGPIYNEQFF
14	TRBV7-8	TRBJ1-5	CASSLVLSDQPQHF
13	TRBV27	TRBJ1-1	CASRVSANTEAFF
14	TRBV7-9	TRBJ2-1	CASTPTVPYNEQFF
14	TRBV16	TRBJ1-5	CASSPGQGLEPQHF
13	TRBV11-1	TRBJ2-1	CASSLVYGSEQFF
18	TRBV27	TRBJ2-3	CASSSTSPAGPRTDTQYF
14	TRBV27	TRBJ2-2	CASSSSMNTGELFF
14	TRBV14	TRBJ1-1	CASSQVGRYTEAFF
13	TRBV12-3/TRBV12-4	TRBJ2-1	CASSPRGDPEQFF
13	TRBV4-1	TRBJ1-1	CASSHLGQEEAFF
13	TRBV7-9	TRBJ2-2	CASSSQGTGELFF
15	TRBV12-3/TRBV12-4	TRBJ2-2	CASTLGLAGPGELFF
18	TRBV2	TRBJ2-1	CASSKTRTSGSQYNEQFF
18	TRBV11-2	TRBJ2-7	CASSLDWGLAGESYEQYF
12	TRBV12-3/TRBV12-4	TRBJ1-4	CASRPPGEKLFF
13	TRBV6-6	TRBJ2-2	CASSPLGAGELFF
15	TRBV27	TRBJ2-1	CASKLAGGINNEQFF
15	TRBV20-1	TRBJ2-7	CSATGTSGTLREQYF
15	TRBV7-8	TRBJ1-5	CASSSNRDLNQPQHF
14	TRBV6-1	TRBJ2-4	CASEQDLAKNIQYF
17	TRBV4-1	TRBJ2-2	CASSPGLAGGPAGELFF
13	TRBV5-1	TRBJ1-5	CASSPGQNQPQHF
13	TRBV7-9	TRBJ2-7	CASSQGPHYEQYF
15	TRBV27	TRBJ2-2	CASSWIVTNTGELFF
18	TRBV9	TRBJ2-3	CASSQGLAGGHTTDTQYF
12	TRBV28	TRBJ1-1	CASSFQGQGAFF
14	TRBV12-3/TRBV12-4	TRBJ2-7	CASSFAGGNYEQYF
16	TRBV27	TRBJ2-5	CASSPFLGSFLETQYF
14	TRBV30	TRBJ1-4	CAWSDGQGQEKLFF
16	TRBV3-1	TRBJ2-3	CASSPLLLAGPDTQYF
16	TRBV4-1	TRBJ2-3	CASSDKSSGFADTQYF
14	TRBV2	TRBJ2-5	CASSETEFGETQYF
15	TRBV6-5	TRBJ2-1	CASSVAPEELNEQFF
14	TRBV6-1	TRBJ2-1	CASSEGVEYNEQFF
13	TRBV11-2	TRBJ2-5	CASSPPLLETQYF
13	TRBV11-2	TRBJ2-1	CASSSQGYAEQFF
16	TRBV11-2	TRBJ2-1	CASSPTWTSSYNEQFF
14	TRBV12-3/TRBV12-4	TRBJ2-3	CASSRLDVSDTQYF
16	TRBV7-9	TRBJ2-3	CASSQADRVFADTQYF